There are a few counts of the clone carrying this T cell receptor (beta chain). Original handling: Estimation of nucleated cell counts was performed using reference gene primer amplification. Method: immunoSEQ multiplex PCR; TCRdb's copy keeps in-frame clones and lacks some. Clonal size and the V and J genes are those of that table, whereas D and trimming came from the DNA. The sample yields around 280,000 clones, around 88% seen once. The data originate from a study of blood T cell repertoires in COVID-19. V lost 0 bases to trimming and J lost 0 bases, with 3 bases between them. The germline CDR1 and CDR2 sequences are ENHRY and SYGVKD. This CDR3 has 14 amino acids.

The chain employs TRBV10-3 and TRBJ2-1, with D unclear. This receptor was obtained from a woman in her 40s who had recovered from COVID-19. The sample was PBMCs or T cells enriched from blood (not recorded which). The CDR3 sequence is CAISESLSYNEQFF. CDR3 DNA: TGTGCCATCAGTGAGTCCCTCTCCTACAATGAGCAGTTCTTC.